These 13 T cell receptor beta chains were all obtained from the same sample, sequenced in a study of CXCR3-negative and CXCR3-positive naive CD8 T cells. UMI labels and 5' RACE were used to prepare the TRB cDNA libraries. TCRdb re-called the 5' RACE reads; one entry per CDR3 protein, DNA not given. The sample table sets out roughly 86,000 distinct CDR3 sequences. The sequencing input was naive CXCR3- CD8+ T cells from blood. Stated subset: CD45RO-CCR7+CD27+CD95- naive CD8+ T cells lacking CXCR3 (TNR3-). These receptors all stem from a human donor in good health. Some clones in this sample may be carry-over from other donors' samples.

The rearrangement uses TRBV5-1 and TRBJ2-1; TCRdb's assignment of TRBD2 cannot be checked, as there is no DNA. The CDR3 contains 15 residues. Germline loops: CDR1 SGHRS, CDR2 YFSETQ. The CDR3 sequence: CASSLSSGSYNEQFF.

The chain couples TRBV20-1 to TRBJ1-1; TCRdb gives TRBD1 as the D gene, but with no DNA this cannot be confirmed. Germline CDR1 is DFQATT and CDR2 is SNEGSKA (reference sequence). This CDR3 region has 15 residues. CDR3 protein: CSARDKDGADTEAFF.

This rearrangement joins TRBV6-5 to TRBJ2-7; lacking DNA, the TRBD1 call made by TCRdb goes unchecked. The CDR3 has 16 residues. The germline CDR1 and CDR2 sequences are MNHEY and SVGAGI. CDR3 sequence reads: CASSYHTGQPSYEQYF.

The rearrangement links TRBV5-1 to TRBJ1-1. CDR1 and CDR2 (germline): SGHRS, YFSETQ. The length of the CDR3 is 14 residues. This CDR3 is CASSMEGGHTEAFF.

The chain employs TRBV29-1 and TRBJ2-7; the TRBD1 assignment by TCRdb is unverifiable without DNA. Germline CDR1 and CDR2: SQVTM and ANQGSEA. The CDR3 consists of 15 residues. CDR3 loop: CSVEFSGTETYEQYF.

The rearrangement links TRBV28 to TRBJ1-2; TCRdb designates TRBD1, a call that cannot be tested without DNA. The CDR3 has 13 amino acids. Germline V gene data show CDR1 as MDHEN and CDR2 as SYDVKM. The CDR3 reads CASSPGQDYGYTF.

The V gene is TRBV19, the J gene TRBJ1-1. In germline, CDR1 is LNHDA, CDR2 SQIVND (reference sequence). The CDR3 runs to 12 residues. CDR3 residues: CASTQGYTEAFF.

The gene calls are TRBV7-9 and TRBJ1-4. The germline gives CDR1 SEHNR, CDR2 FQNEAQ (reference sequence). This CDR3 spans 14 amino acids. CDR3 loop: CASSHVATNEKLFF.

CDR3 residues: CASSLASEQYF. The rearrangement links TRBV5-6 to TRBJ2-7. The CDR3 has 11 residues. Per the germline V gene, CDR1 is SGHDT and CDR2 is YYEEEE.

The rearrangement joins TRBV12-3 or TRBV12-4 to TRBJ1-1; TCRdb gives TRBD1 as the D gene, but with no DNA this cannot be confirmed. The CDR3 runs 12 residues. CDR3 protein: CASSLVRREAFF.

This CDR3 is CASRGGSNQPQHF. The genes are TRBV5-1 and TRBJ1-5; the TCRdb D gene call, TRBD1, has no DNA to confirm it. The CDR3 is 13 amino acids. From germline, CDR1 is SGHRS and CDR2 YFSETQ.

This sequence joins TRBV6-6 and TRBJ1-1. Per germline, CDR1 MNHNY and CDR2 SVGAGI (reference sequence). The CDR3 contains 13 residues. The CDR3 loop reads CASTGRQNTEAFF.

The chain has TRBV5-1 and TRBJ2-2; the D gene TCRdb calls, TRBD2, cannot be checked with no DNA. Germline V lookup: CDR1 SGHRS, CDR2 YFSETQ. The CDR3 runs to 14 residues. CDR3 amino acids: CASSDRGGTGELFF.